The clone carrying this TCR beta chain has just one count. Its antigen is still unknown. This specimen belongs to a study of blood T cells in healthy people across ages. Germline V gene lookup returns CDR1 SQVTM and CDR2 ANQGSEA. This CDR3 has 13 residues. The V and J ends lost 3 bases and 0 bases respectively, with 8 bases between them. The authors ran a second PCR of roughly 6 to 12 cycles using a sample-barcoded 5' primer and a J-beta primer mix. MiXCR was run by TCRdb on the 5' RACE reads, yielding one entry per CDR3 protein. The sample lists approximately 1.5 million distinct CDR3 sequences, roughly 43% occurring once. Drawn from each donor were 8.5 to 10 milliliters of peripheral blood. General observations from the study: Whereas aged donors had fewer naive CD4+ cells, long-lived donors had more of them and higher diversity. Per-million-T-cell TCR beta diversity fell roughly linearly with age. Bulk PBMC profiling left naive and antigen-experienced comparisons inconclusive.

Sequencing was carried out using blood. The chain couples TRBV29-1 to TRBJ1-1; the D is unclear. The receptor was derived from a young woman in good health. In nucleotides, the CDR3 is TGCAGCGTTGAGCGGAGTTTGAACACTGAAGCTTTCTTT. It specifies CSVERSLNTEAFF.